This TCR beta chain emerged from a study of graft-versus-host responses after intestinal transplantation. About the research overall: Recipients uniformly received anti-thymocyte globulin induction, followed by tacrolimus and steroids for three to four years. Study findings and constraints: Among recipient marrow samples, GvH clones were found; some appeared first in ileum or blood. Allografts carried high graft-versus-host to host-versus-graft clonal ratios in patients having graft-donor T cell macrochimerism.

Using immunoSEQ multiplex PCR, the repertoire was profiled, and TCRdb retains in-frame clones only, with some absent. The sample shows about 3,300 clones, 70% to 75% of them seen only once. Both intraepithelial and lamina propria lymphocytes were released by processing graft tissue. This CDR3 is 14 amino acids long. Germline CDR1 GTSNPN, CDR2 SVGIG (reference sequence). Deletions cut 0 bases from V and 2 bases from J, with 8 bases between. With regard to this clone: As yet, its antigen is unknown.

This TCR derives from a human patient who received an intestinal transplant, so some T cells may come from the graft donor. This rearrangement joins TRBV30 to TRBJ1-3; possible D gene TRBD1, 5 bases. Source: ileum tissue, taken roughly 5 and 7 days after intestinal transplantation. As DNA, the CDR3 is TGTGCCTGGAGTGTTAAAGGGGCTGGAAACACCATATATTTT. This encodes CAWSVKGAGNTIYF.